This entry lists 20 T cell receptor beta chains sequenced from one sample in a study of radiotherapy plus CTLA-4 blockade in lung cancer (dated by TCRdb to the late 2010s). The library was generated by the immunoSEQ multiplex PCR assay. TCRdb provides this immuneACCESS table in a form limited to in-frame rearrangements. Some clones are lacking; in checked studies, under half of them reflect an unresolved V gene, and why the rest are absent is not known. This sample lists 70,000 to 90,000 clones; approximately 80% were detected once. The biggest ten clones account for about 0.79% of the sample. The input for sequencing was peripheral blood, taken from a patient treated with radiotherapy plus ipilimumab. All receptors come from a human donor with non-small cell lung cancer who had stable disease on radiotherapy plus ipilimumab.

V usage is TRBV7-2 and J usage is TRBJ1-2; D call uncertain. The V gene's germline CDR1 is SGHTA and CDR2 FQGNSA. The CDR3 runs to 13 residues. V gave up 1 base and J gave up 4 bases, with 7 bases separating them. The CDR3 loop is CASSLEGGYGYTF. The CDR3 bases are TGTGCCAGCAGCTTAGAAGGAGGCTATGGCTACACCTTC.

This chain connects TRBV4-1 to TRBJ2-4, with D possibly TRBD1 on 8 matching bases. Germline V lookup: CDR1 MGHRA, CDR2 YSYEKL. This CDR3 has 16 residues. Trimming cost V 1 base and J 8 bases, with 18 bases left between them. The CDR3 region has the DNA TGCGCCAGCAGCCAAGTCCCGACAGGGGAGGGGGACATTCAGTACTTC. This encodes CASSQVPTGEGDIQYF.

There are a few counts of this clone. The rearrangement joins TRBV10-1 to TRBJ2-5; 11 nucleotides match TRBD1. With 5 bases clipped from V and 10 bases from J, the junction kept 3 bases outside the gene matches. CDR1 and CDR2 from the germline V gene are WNHNN and SYGVQD (reference sequence). This CDR3 spans 12 amino acids. The CDR3 nucleotides read TGCGCCAGCAGTCGGGACAGGGGGAGCCAGTACTTC. Translated, it gives CASSRDRGSQYF.

About this clone itself: One junction end does not reproduce the germline sequence, and a read error may be involved. Other DNA sequences within the sample encode an identical CDR3. The chain uses TRBV30 and TRBJ1-1, with D tentatively TRBD1 (6 bases). The germline V gene has CDR1 GTSNPN and CDR2 SVGIG (reference sequence). CDR3 length equals 14 residues. The CDR3: CAWSVTGGNTEAFF. The CDR3 DNA follows: TGTGCCTGGAGTGTAACGGGGGGCAACACCGAAGCTTTCTTT.

The chain carries TRBV7-2 and TRBJ2-1; D perhaps matches TRBD2 (5 bases). This CDR3 has 14 residues. CDR1 is SGHTA and CDR2 is FQGNSA in the germline V gene. V lost 2 bases, J lost 3 bases, and 8 bases lay in between. The CDR3 reads CASSLRLNYNEQFF. The CDR3 DNA sequence: TGTGCCAGCAGCTTAAGACTAAACTACAATGAGCAGTTCTTC. The full variable domain, completed using reference TRBV7-2 and TRBJ2-1, is GAGVSQSPSNKVTEKGKDVELRCDPISGHTALYWYRQSLGQGLEFLIYFQGNSAPDKSGLPSDRFSAERTGGSVSTLTIQRTQQEDSAVYLCASSLRLNYNEQFFGPGTRLTVL.

As regards this clone: The CDR3 does not close with the conserved phenylalanine or tryptophan, likely indicating a read error. The chain joins TRBV5-1 to TRBJ1-6, with D perhaps matching TRBD1 (6 bases). CDR1 SGHRS and CDR2 YFSETQ come from the germline V gene. The CDR3 spans 16 residues. V was shortened by 4 bases and J by 10 bases, with 21 bases between the two germline ends. CDR3 nucleotides: TGCGCCAGCAGCGCGGGGTCGATACAGGGATCCTCACCCCTCCACCTT. Encoded protein: CASSAGSIQGSSPLHL.

The chain carries TRBV2 and TRBJ1-4, with D possibly TRBD1 on 6 matching bases. Trimming removed 6 bases from V and 4 bases from J, with 9 bases in between. CDR3 length equals 13 residues. Germline CDR1 reads SNHLY; CDR2 reads FYNNEI. The chain's CDR3 is CASRDSNNEKLFF. The CDR3 bases are TGTGCCAGCAGGGACAGCAATAATGAAAAACTGTTTTTT. The full variable domain, in which reference TRBV2 and TRBJ1-4 provide the parts outside the CDR3, is EPEVTQTPSHQVTQMGQEVILRCVPISNHLYFYWYRQILGQKVEFLVSFYNNEISEKSEIFDDQFSVERPDGSNFTLKIRSTKLEDSAMYFCASRDSNNEKLFFGSGTQLSVL.

This chain connects TRBV19 to TRBJ1-2; D may be TRBD1 (5 bases). Between the trimmed V and J ends, which lost 3 bases and 8 bases, there was a span of 10 bases. The CDR3 totals 12 residues. Germline CDR1 is LNHDA and CDR2 is SQIVND (reference sequence). The CDR3 bases are TGTGCCAGTAGTATGTTGGGGGGAGGCTACACCTTC. Translation: CASSMLGGGYTF.

The chain is built from TRBV9 and TRBJ2-3, with D perhaps assigned TRBD1 or TRBD2 (7 bases each). The CDR3 consists of 16 residues. The ends were cut back, 3 bases at V and 4 bases at J, with 18 bases in the middle. Germline CDR1 is SGDLS and CDR2 is YYNGEE. The CDR3 nucleotides are TGTGCCAGCAGCGAGGGATTGGGAGGGGGCCCAGATACGCAGTATTTT. It yields the protein CASSEGLGGGPDTQYF.

CDR3 sequence (DNA): TGCGCCAGCAGCGCGACTTGGGGGCGGGGCGGATTCACAGATACGCAGTATTTT. It yields the protein CASSATWGRGGFTDTQYF. The V gene is TRBV5-1, the J gene TRBJ2-3; perhaps D is TRBD1 or TRBD2 (6 bases each). This CDR3 has 18 amino acids. V gave up 4 bases and J gave up 2 bases, with 23 bases separating them. Germline-derived CDR1 and CDR2 are SGHRS and YFSETQ.

The chain recombines TRBV29-1 with TRBJ1-2; 7 bases line up with TRBD1. The CDR3 sequence is 12 residues long. The germline V gene encodes CDR1 SQVTM and CDR2 ANQGSEA. The trim removed 4 bases at V and 7 bases at J, leaving 6 bases unmatched. CDR3 nucleotides: TGCAGCGTTGGAGTACAGGGGACTGGCTACACCTTC. Translation: CSVGVQGTGYTF.

The chain joins TRBV6-1 to TRBJ2-5, with 10 nucleotides matching TRBD2. The germline V gene encodes CDR1 MNHNS and CDR2 SASEGT. There are 16 residues in the CDR3. The junction had 7 bases not matched to a gene; V was cut back by 1 base and J by 5 bases. In nucleotides, the CDR3 is TGTGCCAGCAGTGAAGAAGCGGGAGGGCCTCAGGAGACCCAGTACTTC. This translates into CASSEEAGGPQETQYF.

The rearrangement joins TRBV7-2 to TRBJ2-5; TRBD2 matches at 7 bases. V shed 5 bases and J 3 bases; nucleotides not matched to a gene: 9. Germline V CDR1 and CDR2: SGHTA, FQGNSA. The CDR3 spans 15 residues. CDR3: CASSASGVREETQYF. The DNA of the CDR3 is TGTGCCAGCAGCGCAAGCGGGGTAAGGGAAGAGACCCAGTACTTC.

The rearrangement links TRBV7-2 to TRBJ2-7, with 7 bases identical to TRBD2. Germline-derived CDR1 and CDR2 are SGHTA and FQGNSA. V dropped 5 bases and J dropped 2; count of bases not matched to a gene: 9. The CDR3 extends over 15 amino acids. In nucleotides, the CDR3 is TGTGCCAGCAGCCGACTAGCTCAGACTACCTACGAGCAGTACTTC. As protein: CASSRLAQTTYEQYF.

The V call is TRBV27, the J call TRBJ1-1; perhaps TRBD1 as D (6 bases). V lost 4 bases to trimming and J lost 0 bases, with 6 bases between them. The CDR3 has 13 residues. The germline CDR1 and CDR2 sequences are MNHEY and SMNVEV (reference sequence). The CDR3 reads CASSWTVNTEAFF. Here the CDR3 DNA reads TGTGCCAGCAGTTGGACAGTGAACACTGAAGCTTTCTTT.

The V call is TRBV11-2, the J call TRBJ2-1; TRBD1 matches 7 bases. Per the germline V gene, CDR1 is SGHAT and CDR2 is FQNNGV. The CDR3 is 13 residues long. With V trimmed by 1 base and J by 10 bases, 4 bases remained unmatched. In DNA, the CDR3 is TGTGCCAGCAGCTTAGGGGACAGCTGGGAGCAGTTCTTC. Translating gives CASSLGDSWEQFF.

The chain combines TRBV28 with TRBJ2-5; the match to TRBD1 covers 10 bases. The CDR3 extends over 14 amino acids. Trimming at V came to 5 bases and at J to 5 bases, leaving 5 bases not matched to a gene. Germline-derived CDR1 and CDR2 are MDHEN and SYDVKM. CDR3 sequence (DNA): TGTGCCAGCAGTCGACAGGGGGCGCGGGAGACCCAGTACTTC. Its translation: CASSRQGARETQYF.

The chain joins TRBV7-3 to TRBJ1-6; D remains ambiguous. Germline V CDR1 and CDR2: SGHTA, FQGTGA. The germline V and J ends were trimmed by 5 bases and 6 bases, with 5 bases remaining between them. CDR3 length equals 12 residues. The CDR3 sequence: CASSRGNSPLHF. CDR3 DNA sequence: TGTGCCAGCAGCCGCGGTAATTCACCCCTCCACTTT.

The V and J genes are TRBV11-2 and TRBJ2-5, with no clear D. V was shortened by 0 bases and J by 5 bases, with 4 bases between the two germline ends. This CDR3 comprises 12 residues. From germline, CDR1 is SGHAT and CDR2 FQNNGV. CDR3 nucleotides: TGTGCCAGCAGCTTAGATGGTGAGACCCAGTACTTC. Translated: CASSLDGETQYF.

The gene calls are TRBV19 and TRBJ1-5; TRBD1 agrees at 9 bases. The germline V gene has CDR1 LNHDA and CDR2 SQIVND (reference sequence). This CDR3 is 17 amino acids long. J lost 0 bases, V lost 6 bases, and 9 bases had no gene match. In DNA form, the CDR3 reads TGTGCCAGTAGGTCCTGGGGACAGGGTTATAGCAATCAGCCCCAGCATTTT. Its protein product is CASRSWGQGYSNQPQHF.